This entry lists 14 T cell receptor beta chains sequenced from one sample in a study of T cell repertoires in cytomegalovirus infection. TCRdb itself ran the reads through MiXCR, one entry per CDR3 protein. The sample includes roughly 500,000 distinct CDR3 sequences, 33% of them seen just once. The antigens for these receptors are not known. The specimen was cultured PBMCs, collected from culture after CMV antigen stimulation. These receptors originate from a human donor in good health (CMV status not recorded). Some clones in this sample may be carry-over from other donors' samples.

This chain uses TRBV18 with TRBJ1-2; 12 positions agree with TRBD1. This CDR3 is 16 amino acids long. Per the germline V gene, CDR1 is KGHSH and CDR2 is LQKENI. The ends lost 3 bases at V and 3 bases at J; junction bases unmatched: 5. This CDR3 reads CASSPFGTGGYYGYTF. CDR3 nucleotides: TGTGCCAGCTCACCCTTCGGGACAGGGGGCTACTATGGCTACACCTTC.

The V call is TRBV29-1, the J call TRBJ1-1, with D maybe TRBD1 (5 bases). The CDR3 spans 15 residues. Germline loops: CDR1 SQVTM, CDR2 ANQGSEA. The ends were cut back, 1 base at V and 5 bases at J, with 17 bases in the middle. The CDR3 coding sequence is TGCAGCGTTGAAGGTGGCGCGGGGAGGGGAACTGAAGCTTTCTTT. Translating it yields CSVEGGAGRGTEAFF.

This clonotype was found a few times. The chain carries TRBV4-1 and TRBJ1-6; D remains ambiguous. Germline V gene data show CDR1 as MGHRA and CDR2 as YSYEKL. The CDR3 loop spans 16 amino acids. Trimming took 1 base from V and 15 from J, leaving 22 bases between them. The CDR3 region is CASSQGLTDGVFRLHF. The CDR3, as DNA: TGCGCCAGCAGCCAAGGGTTGACGGACGGCGTGTTTCGCCTCCACTTT.

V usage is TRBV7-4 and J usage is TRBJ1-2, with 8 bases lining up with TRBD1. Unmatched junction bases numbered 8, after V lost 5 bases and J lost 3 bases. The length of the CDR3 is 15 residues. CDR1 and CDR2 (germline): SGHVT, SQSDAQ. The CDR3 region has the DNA TGTGCCAGCAGCCCCCGACAGGGGCGCTACTATGGCTACACCTTC. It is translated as CASSPRQGRYYGYTF.

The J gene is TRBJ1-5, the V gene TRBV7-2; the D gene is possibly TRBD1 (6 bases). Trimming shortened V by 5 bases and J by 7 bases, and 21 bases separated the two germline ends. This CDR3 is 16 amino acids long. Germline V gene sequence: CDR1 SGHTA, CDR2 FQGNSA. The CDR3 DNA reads TGTGCCAGCAGCCCGACAGGCCTTCTATGGGGGCAGCCCCAGCATTTT. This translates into CASSPTGLLWGQPQHF.

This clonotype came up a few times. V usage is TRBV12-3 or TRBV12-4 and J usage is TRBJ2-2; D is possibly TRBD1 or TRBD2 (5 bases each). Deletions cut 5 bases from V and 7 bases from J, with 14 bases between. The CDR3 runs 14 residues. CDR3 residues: CASSLLDSGGELFF. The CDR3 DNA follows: TGTGCCAGCAGTCTCCTAGACAGCGGCGGGGAGCTGTTTTTT.

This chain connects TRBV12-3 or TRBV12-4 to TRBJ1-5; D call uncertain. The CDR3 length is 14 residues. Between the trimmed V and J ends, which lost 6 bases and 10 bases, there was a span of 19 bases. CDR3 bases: TGTGCCAGCAGCCCAACGACGCTATTCATCCCCCAGCATTTT. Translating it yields CASSPTTLFIPQHF.

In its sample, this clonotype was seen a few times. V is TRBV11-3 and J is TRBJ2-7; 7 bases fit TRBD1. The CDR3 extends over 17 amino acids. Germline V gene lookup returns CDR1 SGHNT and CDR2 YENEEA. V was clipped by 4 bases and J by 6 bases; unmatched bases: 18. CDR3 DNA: TGTGCCAGCAGCTCAAGATGGGGAAGGACAGGAGGAGCCGAGCAGTACGTC. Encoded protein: CASSSRWGRTGGAEQYV.

Here the CDR3 DNA reads TGTGCCGCCGGAGGGAGTGTCCCCACAGATACGCAGTATTTT. Protein sequence: CAAGGSVPTDTQYF. The V and J genes are TRBV10-3 and TRBJ2-3; D perhaps matches TRBD2 (6 bases). The germline V gene encodes CDR1 ENHRY and CDR2 SYGVKD. This CDR3 is 14 amino acids long. Trimming took off 11 bases at V and 2 bases at J, with 17 bases between the two ends.

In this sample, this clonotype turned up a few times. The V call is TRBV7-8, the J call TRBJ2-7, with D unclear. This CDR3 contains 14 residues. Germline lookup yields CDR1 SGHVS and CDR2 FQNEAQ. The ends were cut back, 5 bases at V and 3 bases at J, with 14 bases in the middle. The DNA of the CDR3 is TGTGCCAGCAGCACCCACGTGTTGGTCTACGAGCAGTACTTC. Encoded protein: CASSTHVLVYEQYF.

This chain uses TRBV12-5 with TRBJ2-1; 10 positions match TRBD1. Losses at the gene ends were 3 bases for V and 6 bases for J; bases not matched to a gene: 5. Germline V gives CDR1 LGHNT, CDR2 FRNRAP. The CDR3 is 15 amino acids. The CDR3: CASGFWTGGFNEQFF. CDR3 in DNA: TGTGCTAGTGGTTTTTGGACAGGGGGGTTCAATGAGCAGTTCTTC.

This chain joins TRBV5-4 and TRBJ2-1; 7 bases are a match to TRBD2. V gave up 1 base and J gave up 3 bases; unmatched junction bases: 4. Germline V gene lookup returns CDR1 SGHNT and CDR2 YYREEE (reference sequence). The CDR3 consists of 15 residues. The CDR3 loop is CASSLNRDYYNEQFF. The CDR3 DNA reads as TGTGCCAGCAGCTTGAACCGGGACTACTACAATGAGCAGTTCTTC.

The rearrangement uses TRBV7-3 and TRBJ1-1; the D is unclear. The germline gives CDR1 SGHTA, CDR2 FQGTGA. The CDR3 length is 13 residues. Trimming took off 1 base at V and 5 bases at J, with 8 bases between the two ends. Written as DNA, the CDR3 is TGTGCCAGCAGCTTAAAGGCGGGAACTGAAGCTTTCTTT. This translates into CASSLKAGTEAFF.

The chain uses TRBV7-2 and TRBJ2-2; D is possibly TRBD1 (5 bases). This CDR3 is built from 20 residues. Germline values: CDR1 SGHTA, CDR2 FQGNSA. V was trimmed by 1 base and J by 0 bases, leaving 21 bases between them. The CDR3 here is CASSLVRAFRTQANTGELFF. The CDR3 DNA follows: TGTGCCAGCAGCTTAGTTCGGGCCTTTCGGACACAGGCGAACACCGGGGAGCTGTTTTTT.